This entry is about one TCR beta chain. Each sample's input was 250 ng genomic DNA, 38,000 or so genome equivalents. The data were taken from a study of T cell clusters in autoimmune cytopenias. TRB rearrangements were amplified by touch-down multiplex PCR with mixed TRB-A/B primers. TCRdb re-called the multiplex PCR reads; one entry per CDR3 protein, DNA not given. The ten most abundant clones cover roughly 45% of a sample with about 2,100 distinct CDR3 sequences. Germline V CDR1 and CDR2: SEHNR, FQNEAQ (reference sequence). The CDR3 covers 14 residues. The rearrangement links TRBV7-9 to TRBJ2-4. This clonotype was sampled from a human donor with an autoimmune cytopenia or autoimmune hepatitis (not recorded which). Material for sequencing was peripheral blood. The CDR3 reads CASSSDVAKNIQYF. Based on the CDR3 plus reference TRBV7-9 and TRBJ2-4, the full variable domain is DTGVSQNPRHKITKRGQNVTFRCDPISEHNRLYWYRQTLGQGPEFLTYFQNEAQLEKSRLLSDRFSAERPKGSFSTLEIQRTEQGDSAMYLCASSSDVAKNIQYFGAGTRLSVL.